This T cell receptor (beta chain) was observed in a study of blood T cell repertoires in COVID-19. Only in-frame clones appear in the TCRdb table, and some are missing; sequencing was by immunoSEQ multiplex PCR. The sample consists of approximately 390,000 clones, 85% to 90% of them appearing once. The sample consisted of peripheral blood. The receptor comes from a man between 18 and 35 years old with active or convalescent COVID-19.

The CDR3 sequence: CASSQIPGQGSSYTF. CDR3 DNA: TGTGCCAGCAGCCAAATACCGGGACAGGGAAGTAGCTACACCTTC. J is TRBJ1-2 and V is TRBV14; 9 nucleotides match TRBD1. The CDR3 has 15 amino acids. J was trimmed by 9 bases and V by 2 bases; bases with no gene match: 10. The germline CDR1 and CDR2 sequences are SGHDN and FVKESK.